This entry lists 21 T cell receptor beta chains sequenced from one sample in a study of blood T cell repertoires in COVID-19. Generated by immunoSEQ multiplex PCR, the TCRdb table keeps only in-frame clones and is missing some. The data hold some 280,000 clones, with 70% to 90% observed a single time. Sequencing was done on a sample of peripheral blood. The source of these receptors is a woman between 55 and 75 years old with acute or convalescent COVID-19.

The rearrangement links TRBV15 to TRBJ1-2, with TRBD1 matching over 8 bases. The CDR3 runs 15 residues. Germline trimming cut 0 bases from V and 2 bases from J; bases unmatched to any gene: 2. Germline V gene data show CDR1 as LNHNV and CDR2 as YYDKDF (reference sequence). CDR3 sequence: CATSRDRTGNYGYTF. Written as DNA, the CDR3 is TGTGCCACCAGCAGAGACCGGACAGGGAACTATGGCTACACCTTC.

The rearrangement uses TRBV6-5 and TRBJ2-1; D gene ambiguous. This CDR3 contains 15 residues. Trimming stripped 0 bases from V and 9 bases from J, with 15 bases between. CDR1 is MNHEY, CDR2 SVGAGI, per germline. CDR3 region: CASSYSRPPRSEQFF. The CDR3 nucleotides are TGTGCCAGCAGTTACTCCCGTCCACCAAGGAGTGAGCAGTTCTTC.

The chain is built from TRBV19 and TRBJ1-5; 10 bases are shared with TRBD1. The J segment lost 0 bases and the V segment lost 4 bases, leaving 15 bases of the junction unmatched. This CDR3 has 20 residues. Germline V gives CDR1 LNHDA, CDR2 SQIVND (reference sequence). The CDR3 here is CASSTLPPGTGANSNQPQHF. Here the CDR3 DNA reads TGTGCCAGTAGTACCTTGCCCCCCGGGACAGGGGCAAATAGCAATCAGCCCCAGCATTTT.

This chain joins TRBV6-5 and TRBJ1-1, with a possible D match to TRBD1 (6 bases). CDR1 and CDR2 (germline): MNHEY, SVGAGI. The CDR3 sequence is 15 residues long. V was pared by 6 bases and J by 4 bases, with 18 bases between. DNA of the CDR3: TGTGCCAGCAGACCTGCGGGGGGGCCGGGCACTGAAGCTTTCTTT. Translation gives CASRPAGGPGTEAFF.

The chain recombines TRBV10-2 with TRBJ2-7; D is uncertain. The CDR3 spans 11 residues. Trimming cost V 7 bases and J 4 bases, with 8 bases left between them. Germline-derived CDR1 and CDR2 are WSHSY and SAAADI. The CDR3, as DNA: TGCGCCAGCACCAACTCGTACGAGCAGTACTTC. Its translation: CASTNSYEQYF.

The chain links TRBV7-3 to TRBJ2-2, with 7 bases that match TRBD1. The CDR3 is 15 residues long. The V gene end was trimmed by 8 bases and the J gene end by 6 bases; junction bases not matched to a gene: 12. Germline V gene sequence: CDR1 SGHTA, CDR2 FQGTGA. DNA of the CDR3: TGTGCCAGCCATTTTGAGACAGGGCTTCCCGGGGAGCTGTTTTTT. Its translation is CASHFETGLPGELFF. The full variable domain, with the rest looked up from reference TRBV7-3 and TRBJ2-2, is GAGVSQTPSNKVTEKGKYVELRCDPISGHTALYWYRQSLGQGPEFLIYFQGTGAADDSGLPNDRFFAVRPEGSVSTLKIQRTERGDSAVYLCASHFETGLPGELFFGEGSRLTVL.

J is TRBJ2-5 and V is TRBV23-1; 11 positions agree with TRBD2. TRBV23-1 is sorted into the ORF group, with uncertain function. Trimming took 2 bases from V and 3 from J; bases not matched to a gene: 2. The CDR3 loop spans 15 amino acids. The CDR3 DNA follows: TGCGCCAGCAGTCAAAATAGCGGGAGGGAAGAGACCCAGTACTTC. This codes for CASSQNSGREETQYF.

This chain joins TRBV2 and TRBJ2-7; 11 positions match TRBD2. Germline-derived CDR1 and CDR2 are SNHLY and FYNNEI. V dropped 6 bases and J dropped 5; count of bases not matched to a gene: 12. This CDR3 is 16 amino acids long. The CDR3, as DNA: TGTGCCAGCAGCGCCTCCACTAGCGGGAGTATCCACGAGCAGTACTTC. Protein product: CASSASTSGSIHEQYF.

V gene TRBV5-4 combines with J gene TRBJ1-6; D might be TRBD1 (5 bases). This CDR3 spans 15 amino acids. From germline, CDR1 is SGHNT and CDR2 YYREEE (reference sequence). Trimming removed 3 bases at V and 7 bases at J, with 14 bases between. The CDR3 nucleotides read TGTGCCAGCAGCTACCCTGACAGACCGAATTCACCCCTCCACTTT. Encoded protein: CASSYPDRPNSPLHF.

This clone has just a few counts. Other DNA sequences from this sample encode an identical CDR3 as well. The chain links TRBV7-2 to TRBJ1-1; 7 bases are shared with TRBD1. The CDR3 sequence is 14 residues long. Losses at the gene ends were 3 bases for V and 4 bases for J; bases not matched to a gene: 5. In germline, CDR1 is SGHTA, CDR2 FQGNSA. In DNA, the CDR3 is TGTGCCAGCAGCTTGGCAGGGGGAGGCACTGAAGCTTTCTTT. Its translation: CASSLAGGGTEAFF.

The rearrangement links TRBV7-9 to TRBJ2-2; TRBD1 matches at 7 bases. This CDR3 contains 14 residues. CDR1 and CDR2 from the germline V gene are SEHNR and FQNEAQ (reference sequence). Trimming cost V 5 bases and J 3 bases; bases outside gene matches: 3. The CDR3 DNA sequence: TGTGCCAGCAGCCTCGGGACAGACACCGGGGAGCTGTTTTTT. Translated: CASSLGTDTGELFF.

The rearrangement joins TRBV5-1 to TRBJ1-2; 8 nucleotides agree with TRBD1. V dropped 0 bases and J dropped 8; count of bases not matched to a gene: 9. Per the germline V gene, CDR1 is SGHRS and CDR2 is YFSETQ. The CDR3 runs 15 residues. CDR3 sequence reads: CASSLGTGTGWGYTF. In DNA, the CDR3 is TGCGCCAGCAGCTTGGGGACAGGGACCGGGTGGGGCTACACCTTC.

A note on this clone: Other DNA sequences in the same sample also yield this CDR3. The rearrangement links TRBV19 to TRBJ1-1; D is possibly TRBD1 (6 bases). Trimming cost V 2 bases and J 5 bases, with 6 bases left between them. This CDR3 region has 12 residues. The germline V gene encodes CDR1 LNHDA and CDR2 SQIVND (reference sequence). The CDR3 loop is CASSIRGTEAFF. Here the CDR3 DNA reads TGTGCCAGTAGTATAAGGGGGACTGAAGCTTTCTTT.

V gene TRBV18 combines with J gene TRBJ1-3; the D gene is possibly TRBD1 (6 bases). The V gene lost 3 bases and the J gene lost 0 bases, with 15 bases spanning the gap. Germline CDR1 and CDR2: KGHSH and LQKENI. CDR3 length: 17 amino acids. The CDR3 DNA is TGTGCCAGCTCACCGAGACCGGGACAACACTCTGGAAACACCATATATTTT. Protein sequence: CASSPRPGQHSGNTIYF.

CDR3: CASSPDPGNTIYF. The CDR3 DNA reads as TGCGCCAGCAGCCCGGACCCGGGGAACACCATATATTTT. The gene calls are TRBV5-1 and TRBJ1-3; D unresolved. This CDR3 has 13 residues. Trimming cost V 4 bases and J 7 bases, with 12 bases left between them. Germline lookup yields CDR1 SGHRS and CDR2 YFSETQ. Full variable domain (rest looked up from reference TRBV5-1 and TRBJ1-3): KAGVTQTPRYLIKTRGQQVTLSCSPISGHRSVSWYQQTPGQGLQFLFEYFSETQRNKGNFPGRFSGRQFSNSRSEMNVSTLELGDSALYLCASSPDPGNTIYFGEGSWLTVV.

For this clone: This may arise from a read error, as a much more abundant clone is one base away. This same CDR3 is encoded by further DNA sequences in the sample. The chain combines TRBV7-9 with TRBJ1-5, with 8 bases that match TRBD1. V was clipped by 5 bases and J by 2 bases; unmatched bases: 2. The germline V gene encodes CDR1 SEHNR and CDR2 FQNEAQ (reference sequence). CDR3 length equals 14 residues. The CDR3 spells CASSPTGGNQPQHF. DNA of the CDR3: TGTGCCAGCAGCCCGACAGGGGGCAATCAGCCCCAGCATTTT.

The chain employs TRBV27 and TRBJ2-1, with 11 bases aligning to TRBD2. Germline assignment: CDR1 MNHEY and CDR2 SMNVEV (reference sequence). This CDR3 region has 17 residues. V lost 2 bases to trimming and J lost 1 base; unmatched junction nucleotides: 4. CDR3 protein: CASSLVLAGVSYNEQFF. CDR3 bases: TGTGCCAGCAGTTTAGTACTAGCGGGGGTATCCTACAATGAGCAGTTCTTC.

This chain uses TRBV28 with TRBJ1-2, with D tentatively TRBD1 (5 bases). In germline, CDR1 is MDHEN, CDR2 SYDVKM. Trimming left V 6 bases short and J 5 bases short, with 28 bases between. This CDR3 contains 18 residues. CDR3: CASSPNRGHVADIYGYTF. CDR3 coding DNA: TGTGCCAGCAGCCCAAACCGCGGACATGTCGCTGATATATATGGCTACACCTTC.

The gene calls are TRBV11-2 and TRBJ2-3, with 7 bases matching TRBD1. The trim removed 2 bases at V and 3 bases at J, leaving 5 bases unmatched. This CDR3 is 15 amino acids long. Germline V gives CDR1 SGHAT, CDR2 FQNNGV. CDR3 DNA: TGTGCCAGCAGCTTAAGAAGGGGGCGAACAGATACGCAGTATTTT. Its protein product is CASSLRRGRTDTQYF.

The gene calls are TRBV4-1 and TRBJ1-3; perhaps TRBD1 as D (6 bases). Looked up from germline, CDR1 is MGHRA and CDR2 is YSYEKL. CDR3 length: 17 amino acids. Deletions cut 0 bases from V and 2 bases from J, with 14 bases between. CDR3 sequence reads: CASSQDHLQGPGNTIYF. CDR3 DNA: TGCGCCAGCAGCCAAGATCATCTACAGGGCCCTGGAAACACCATATATTTT.

The chain recombines TRBV19 with TRBJ2-6, with D perhaps TRBD1 (5 bases). Germline V gene data show CDR1 as LNHDA and CDR2 as SQIVND (reference sequence). V lost 5 bases to trimming and J lost 0 bases, with 17 bases between them. This CDR3 spans 18 amino acids. The chain's CDR3 is CASSPWGGTLSGANVLTF. DNA of the CDR3: TGTGCCAGTAGTCCGTGGGGCGGCACCCTCTCTGGGGCCAACGTCCTGACTTTC.